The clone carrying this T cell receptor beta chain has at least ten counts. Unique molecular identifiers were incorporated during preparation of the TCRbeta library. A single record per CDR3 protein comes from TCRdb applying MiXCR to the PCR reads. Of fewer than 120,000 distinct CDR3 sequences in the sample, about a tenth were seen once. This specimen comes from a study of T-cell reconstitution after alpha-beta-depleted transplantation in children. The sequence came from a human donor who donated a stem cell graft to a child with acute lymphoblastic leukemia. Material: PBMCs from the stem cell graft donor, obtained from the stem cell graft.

The CDR3 DNA reads as TGTGCCAGCAGCTTGCCTCCGGACAGGGCTGTCTACGAGCAGTACTTC. Protein: CASSLPPDRAVYEQYF. The J gene is TRBJ2-7, the V gene TRBV7-9, with TRBD1 matching over 8 bases. The CDR3 totals 16 residues. The V gene end was trimmed by 3 bases and the J gene end by 3 bases; junction bases not matched to a gene: 10. The germline V gene has CDR1 SEHNR and CDR2 FQNEAQ (reference sequence).